The table lists the clone carrying this T cell receptor (beta chain) with many counts. The germline V gene has CDR1 SNHLY and CDR2 FYNNEI. CDR3 length: 16 residues. V shed 6 bases and J shed 0 bases, with 18 bases lying between them. Extraction of PBMCs used roughly 9.6 ml of fresh peripheral blood. The source of the sample is a study of T cells in Graves' hyperthyroidism and ophthalmopathy. Across the study: Peripheral blood was drawn at first diagnosis, prior to all treatment.

Amplified TCR beta CDR3 regions came from RNA transcripts. First-round RT-PCR targeting the TCR CDR3 was performed with the HTBI primer set. TCRdb analysed the multiplex PCR reads with MiXCR anew, one entry per CDR3 protein. The sample has more than 350,000 distinct CDR3 sequences, 17% seen once; the top ten hold 34%. The chain employs TRBV2 and TRBJ2-7, with D perhaps matching TRBD1 (7 bases). This TCR derives from a woman younger than 45 with Graves' hyperthyroidism that later progressed to Graves' ophthalmopathy. Sequencing was carried out using blood. CDR3 coding DNA: TGTGCCAGCAGAGACGACAGGGACTCCGCCTCCTACGAGCAGTACTTC. Translating gives CASRDDRDSASYEQYF.